These 22 T cell receptor beta chains were sequenced from one sample in a study of blood T cell repertoires in COVID-19. Assay used: immunoSEQ multiplex PCR; TCRdb lists only in-frame clones, some missing. This sample has roughly 16,000 clones, with about nine tenths found just once. The material sequenced was peripheral blood. Every receptor here comes from a human donor in a cohort sampled during active COVID-19.

Here the CDR3 DNA reads TGTGCCAGCAGTTTTAGGGACAGGAGAAATGAGCAGTTCTTC. Protein sequence: CASSFRDRRNEQFF. This sequence joins TRBV28 and TRBJ2-1, with 8 bases aligning to TRBD1. Germline assignment: CDR1 MDHEN and CDR2 SYDVKM. This CDR3 comprises 14 residues. Losses at the gene ends were 3 bases for V and 7 bases for J; bases not matched to a gene: 5.

This chain connects TRBV7-2 to TRBJ2-7; TRBD1 aligns across 8 bases. Per germline, CDR1 SGHTA and CDR2 FQGNSA. The V segment lost 1 base and the J segment 6 bases; nucleotides outside the gene matches: 8. The CDR3 contains 15 residues. CDR3 residues: CASSLGSVQGAEQYF. The CDR3 DNA follows: TGTGCCAGCAGCTTAGGCAGCGTTCAGGGGGCCGAGCAGTACTTC.

The chain carries TRBV18 and TRBJ2-1; D gene ambiguous. Trimming stripped 3 bases from V and 4 bases from J, with 7 bases between. There are 13 residues in the CDR3. Germline CDR1 is KGHSH and CDR2 is LQKENI. This CDR3 is CASSPGVYNEQFF. CDR3 DNA: TGTGCCAGCTCACCTGGAGTATACAATGAGCAGTTCTTC.

The chain joins TRBV2 to TRBJ1-4; 9 bases agree with TRBD1. The V and J ends lost 2 bases and 6 bases, in that order; junction bases with no gene match: 4. The CDR3 sequence is 15 residues long. Per the germline V gene, CDR1 is SNHLY and CDR2 is FYNNEI. The CDR3 DNA reads as TGTGCCAGCAGTGAAAAGGGGACAGGGTATGAAAAACTGTTTTTT. As protein: CASSEKGTGYEKLFF.

The CDR3 region is CATSASIAGGSYNEQFF. The CDR3 region has the DNA TGTGCCACCAGTGCTTCGATAGCGGGGGGCTCCTACAATGAGCAGTTCTTC. The rearrangement links TRBV24-1 to TRBJ2-1, with 10 bases aligning to TRBD2. The junction had 6 bases not matched to a gene; V was cut back by 5 bases and J by 0 bases. CDR1 KGHDR and CDR2 SFDVKD come from the germline V gene. The CDR3 is 17 residues long.

J is TRBJ1-3 and V is TRBV7-8; D is perhaps TRBD1 (6 bases). Germline V gene data show CDR1 as SGHVS and CDR2 as FQNEAQ. The CDR3 consists of 15 residues. Trimming pared 5 bases from V and 3 bases from J, leaving 14 bases between. DNA for the CDR3: TGTGCCAGCAGCCCCACAGGGTCAGGTGGAAACACCATATATTTT. Translating gives CASSPTGSGGNTIYF.

The rearrangement joins TRBV6-5 to TRBJ1-1; no definite D call. This CDR3 contains 14 residues. The germline V gene encodes CDR1 MNHEY and CDR2 SVGAGI. V was pared by 6 bases and J by 1 base, with 12 bases between. The CDR3 spells CASRSSERNTEAFF. CDR3 DNA sequence: TGTGCCAGCAGGAGCTCGGAGAGGAACACTGAAGCTTTCTTT.

The rearrangement joins TRBV14 to TRBJ2-7; possible D gene TRBD1, 5 bases. V was shortened by 0 bases and J by 5 bases, with 14 bases between the two germline ends. This CDR3 has 15 residues. Germline V gene sequence: CDR1 SGHDN, CDR2 FVKESK. CDR3 sequence reads: CASSQDRARAHEQYF. In nucleotides, the CDR3 is TGTGCCAGCAGCCAAGATAGGGCCAGGGCCCACGAGCAGTACTTC.

The gene calls are TRBV28 and TRBJ2-7, with 11 bases aligning to TRBD2. This CDR3 contains 16 residues. Trimming took 6 bases from V and 1 from J; bases not matched to a gene: 8. Germline loops: CDR1 MDHEN, CDR2 SYDVKM. For the CDR3, the DNA is TGTGCCAGCAGGAATAGCGGGAGGGCCCGTTCCTACGAGCAGTACTTC. Translating gives CASRNSGRARSYEQYF. The complete variable domain, with remaining parts taken from reference TRBV28 and TRBJ2-7, reads DVKVTQSSRYLVKRTGEKVFLECVQDMDHENMFWYRQDPGLGLRLIYFSYDVKMKEKGDIPEGYSVSREKKERFSLILESASTNQTSMYLCASRNSGRARSYEQYFGPGTRLTVT.

The chain joins TRBV5-4 to TRBJ2-7; 9 nucleotides agree with TRBD1. This CDR3 has 15 amino acids. V lost 4 bases to trimming and J lost 7 bases; unmatched junction nucleotides: 12. Germline loops: CDR1 SGHNT, CDR2 YYREEE (reference sequence). The CDR3 is CASSAGTGSWGEQYF. The CDR3, as DNA: TGTGCCAGCAGCGCAGGGACAGGGTCTTGGGGGGAGCAGTACTTC.

The gene calls are TRBV11-3 and TRBJ2-5, with a tentative D call TRBD2 (6 bases). Germline CDR1 reads SGHNT; CDR2 reads YENEEA. This CDR3 spans 16 amino acids. The V end was cut by 4 bases, the J end by 1 base, with 16 bases between. This CDR3 reads CASSWPEGLSQETQYF. As DNA, the CDR3 is TGTGCCAGCAGCTGGCCGGAGGGCCTATCCCAAGAGACCCAGTACTTC. Filled out from reference TRBV11-3 and TRBJ2-5, the complete variable domain reads EAGVVQSPRYKIIEKKQPVAFWCNPISGHNTLYWYLQNLGQGPELLIRYENEEAVDDSQLPKDRFSAERLKGVDSTLKIQPAELGDSAVYLCASSWPEGLSQETQYFGPGTRLLVL.

The V gene is TRBV4-2, the J gene TRBJ2-2, with 9 nucleotides matching TRBD2. The ends lost 0 bases at V and 5 bases at J; junction bases unmatched: 7. Germline CDR1 LGHNA, CDR2 YNFKEQ. The CDR3 is 17 residues long. The CDR3 DNA follows: TGTGCCAGCAGCCAAGACTGGCGGGAGGGCCGTACCGGGGAGCTGTTTTTT. This gives the protein CASSQDWREGRTGELFF.

The V and J genes are TRBV30 and TRBJ2-2, with unresolved D. CDR3 length: 13 amino acids. V lost 0 bases to trimming and J lost 8 bases, with 10 bases between them. CDR1 is GTSNPN and CDR2 is SVGIG in the germline V gene (reference sequence). CDR3 region: CAWSVLRRGELFF. CDR3 nucleotides: TGTGCCTGGAGTGTACTTCGCCGAGGGGAGCTGTTTTTT.

The V gene is TRBV7-2, the J gene TRBJ2-2; 7 positions agree with TRBD2. CDR3 length: 16 amino acids. Germline CDR1 and CDR2: SGHTA and FQGNSA. V was pared by 2 bases and J by 2 bases, with 5 bases of the junction left unmatched. CDR3 DNA: TGTGCCAGCAGCTTAATGAGACTAGCCAACACCGGGGAGCTGTTTTTT. It yields the protein CASSLMRLANTGELFF.

The chain couples TRBV24-1 to TRBJ1-4, with 8 positions matching TRBD1. This CDR3 region has 13 residues. V shed 9 bases, J shed 4 bases, and the junction held 3 bases outside the gene matches. Germline V gives CDR1 KGHDR, CDR2 SFDVKD. CDR3 sequence (DNA): TGTGCCACCTCGGACAGGGATAATGAAAAACTGTTTTTT. This sequence encodes CATSDRDNEKLFF.

The chain employs TRBV29-1 and TRBJ2-7, with TRBD2 matching 12 bases. V was clipped by 5 bases and J by 6 bases; unmatched bases: 2. Germline V gene sequence: CDR1 SQVTM, CDR2 ANQGSEA. This CDR3 contains 12 residues. The CDR3 is CSVLAGGVEQYF. CDR3 nucleotides: TGCAGCGTTCTAGCGGGAGGGGTCGAGCAGTACTTC.

V gene TRBV3-1 (or the pseudogene TRBV3-2) combines with J gene TRBJ2-3; 7 bases map to TRBD2. The CDR3 length is 13 residues. Germline V gene lookup returns CDR1 LGHDT and CDR2 YNNKEL (reference sequence). V lost 4 bases to trimming and J lost 6 bases; unmatched junction nucleotides: 4. The CDR3 protein is CASSRSGTDTQYF. CDR3 sequence (DNA): TGTGCCAGCAGCCGAAGCGGGACTGATACGCAGTATTTT.

The chain carries TRBV5-5 and TRBJ2-7, with 10 bases that match TRBD2. After removal of 4 bases from V and 4 bases from J, the junction contained 11 bases not matched to a gene. This CDR3 spans 16 amino acids. The V gene's germline CDR1 is SGHKS and CDR2 YYEKEE (reference sequence). CDR3 loop: CASSPRLAGASYEQYF. CDR3 sequence (DNA): TGTGCCAGCAGCCCACGGCTAGCGGGAGCCTCATACGAGCAGTACTTC. Complete variable domain (other parts from reference TRBV5-5 and TRBJ2-7): DAGVTQSPTHLIKTRGQQVTLRCSPISGHKSVSWYQQVLGQGPQFIFQYYEKEERGRGNFPDRFSARQFPNYSSELNVNALLLGDSALYLCASSPRLAGASYEQYFGPGTRLTVT.

The rearrangement links TRBV5-8 to TRBJ2-4; 7 bases fit TRBD1. The CDR3 length is 15 residues. Germline V gene lookup returns CDR1 SGHTS and CDR2 YDEGEE. With V trimmed by 2 bases and J by 6 bases, 8 bases remained unmatched. This chain's CDR3 is CASSLKSTGINIQYF. The CDR3 DNA reads as TGTGCCAGCAGCTTAAAATCGACAGGGATAAACATTCAGTACTTC.

The chain couples TRBV5-6 to TRBJ2-3; 11 bases fit TRBD2. J was trimmed by 5 bases and V by 2 bases; bases with no gene match: 7. Per germline, CDR1 SGHDT and CDR2 YYEEEE. The CDR3 sequence is 16 residues long. For the CDR3, the DNA is TGTGCCAGCAGCTTTCTAGCGGGAGGTCTGGGAGATACGCAGTATTTT. It is translated as CASSFLAGGLGDTQYF.

The chain combines TRBV5-1 with TRBJ2-1, with 11 bases identical to TRBD2. V gave up 6 bases and J gave up 2 bases; unmatched junction bases: 1. Germline loops: CDR1 SGHRS, CDR2 YFSETQ. There are 14 residues in the CDR3. CDR3 sequence: CASKTSGAYNEQFF. The CDR3 DNA sequence: TGCGCCAGCAAGACTAGCGGGGCCTACAATGAGCAGTTCTTC.

The chain carries TRBV10-3 and TRBJ2-2; the D gene is possibly TRBD1 (5 bases). The germline V and J ends were trimmed by 2 bases and 7 bases, with 14 bases remaining between them. The germline gives CDR1 ENHRY, CDR2 SYGVKD. CDR3 length equals 15 residues. The CDR3 protein is CAISETGGGFGELFF. DNA of the CDR3: TGTGCCATCAGTGAGACAGGCGGTGGGTTCGGGGAGCTGTTTTTT.